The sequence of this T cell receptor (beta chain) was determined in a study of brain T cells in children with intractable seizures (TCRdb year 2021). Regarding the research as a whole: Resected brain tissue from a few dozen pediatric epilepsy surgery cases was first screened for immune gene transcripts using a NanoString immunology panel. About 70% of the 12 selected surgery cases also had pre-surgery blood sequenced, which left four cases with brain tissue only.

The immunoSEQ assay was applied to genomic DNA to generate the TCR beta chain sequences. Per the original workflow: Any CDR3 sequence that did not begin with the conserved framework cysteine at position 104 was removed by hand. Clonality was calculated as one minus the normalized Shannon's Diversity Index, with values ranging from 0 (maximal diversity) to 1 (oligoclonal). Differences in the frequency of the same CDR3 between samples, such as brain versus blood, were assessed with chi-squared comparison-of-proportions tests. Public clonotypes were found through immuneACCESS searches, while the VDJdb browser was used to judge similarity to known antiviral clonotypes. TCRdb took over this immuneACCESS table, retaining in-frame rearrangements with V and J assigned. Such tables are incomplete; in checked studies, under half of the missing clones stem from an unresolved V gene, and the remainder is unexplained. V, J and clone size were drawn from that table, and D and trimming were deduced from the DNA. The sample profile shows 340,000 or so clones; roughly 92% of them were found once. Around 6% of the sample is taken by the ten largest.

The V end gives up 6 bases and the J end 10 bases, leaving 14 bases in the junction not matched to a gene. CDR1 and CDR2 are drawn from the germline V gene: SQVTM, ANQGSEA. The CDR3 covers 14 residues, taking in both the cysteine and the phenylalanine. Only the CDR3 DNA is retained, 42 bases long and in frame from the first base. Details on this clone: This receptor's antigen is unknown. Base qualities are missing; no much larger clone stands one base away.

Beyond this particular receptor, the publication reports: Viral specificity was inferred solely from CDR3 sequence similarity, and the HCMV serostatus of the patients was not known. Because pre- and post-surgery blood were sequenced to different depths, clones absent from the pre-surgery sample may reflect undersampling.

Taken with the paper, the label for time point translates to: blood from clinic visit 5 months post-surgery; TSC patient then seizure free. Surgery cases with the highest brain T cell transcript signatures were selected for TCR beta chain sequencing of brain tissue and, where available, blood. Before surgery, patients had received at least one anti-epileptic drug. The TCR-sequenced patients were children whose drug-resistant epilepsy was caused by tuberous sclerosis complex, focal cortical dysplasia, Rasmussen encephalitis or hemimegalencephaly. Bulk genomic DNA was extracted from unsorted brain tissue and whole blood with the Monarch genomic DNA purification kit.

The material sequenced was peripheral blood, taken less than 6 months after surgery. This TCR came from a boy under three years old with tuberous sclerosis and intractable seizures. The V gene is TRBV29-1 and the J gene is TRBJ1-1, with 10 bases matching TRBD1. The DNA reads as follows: TGCAGCGTGACTCATTTTGACAGGGGGCGCGGAGCTTTCTTT. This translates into CSVTHFDRGRGAFF.